This T cell receptor beta chain comes out of a study of PD-1 blockade in classical Hodgkin lymphoma. There was relapse after autologous stem cell transplantation in every patient, and there was variation in brentuximab vedotin exposure. The data were produced by immunoSEQ multiplex PCR, yet TCRdb's version contains in-frame clones alone and is incomplete. The sample has about 50,000 clones, just under 75% seen once. CDR1 is SGHTA and CDR2 is FQGTGA in the germline V gene. Trimming removed 0 bases at V and 8 bases at J, with 11 bases between. This CDR3 is 14 amino acids long. This TCR came from a human donor with classical Hodgkin lymphoma. The specimen comprised peripheral blood mononuclear cells (PBMCs), sampled before the second cycle of nivolumab. This chain links TRBV7-3 with TRBJ2-1, with D possibly TRBD1 on 6 matching bases. The CDR3 is CASSLTGTTHEQFF. The CDR3 DNA is TGTGCCAGCAGCTTAACCGGGACAACTCATGAGCAGTTCTTC.